This record looks at one TCR beta chain sequence and its context. The antigen is not known. The data were obtained in a study of cytomegalovirus exposure and HLA in healthy donors. The primer mix had 60 Vbeta and 13 Jbeta primers. Sequencing was performed with immunoSEQ multiplex PCR; in TCRdb, only in-frame clones are kept and a portion is missing. The sample has about 65,000 clones, about 78% seen once; the top ten hold around 3%. Everyone who donated was a healthy bone marrow donor. General study findings and limits: Per published reports, the classifier diagnosed cytomegalovirus status with high specificity and sensitivity.

CDR1 and CDR2 from the germline V gene are MGHRA and YSYEKL. The CDR3 loop spans 17 amino acids. V shed 3 bases and J shed 3 bases, with 20 bases lying between them. This clonotype originated in a girl under 18 in good health and CMV-seropositive. The material sequenced was PBMCs. The V and J genes are TRBV4-1 and TRBJ1-2, with D maybe TRBD1 (5 bases). The CDR3 sequence is CASSHERWGGYYYGYTF. In nucleotides, the CDR3 is TGCGCCAGCAGCCATGAGCGATGGGGCGGCTATTACTATGGCTACACCTTC.